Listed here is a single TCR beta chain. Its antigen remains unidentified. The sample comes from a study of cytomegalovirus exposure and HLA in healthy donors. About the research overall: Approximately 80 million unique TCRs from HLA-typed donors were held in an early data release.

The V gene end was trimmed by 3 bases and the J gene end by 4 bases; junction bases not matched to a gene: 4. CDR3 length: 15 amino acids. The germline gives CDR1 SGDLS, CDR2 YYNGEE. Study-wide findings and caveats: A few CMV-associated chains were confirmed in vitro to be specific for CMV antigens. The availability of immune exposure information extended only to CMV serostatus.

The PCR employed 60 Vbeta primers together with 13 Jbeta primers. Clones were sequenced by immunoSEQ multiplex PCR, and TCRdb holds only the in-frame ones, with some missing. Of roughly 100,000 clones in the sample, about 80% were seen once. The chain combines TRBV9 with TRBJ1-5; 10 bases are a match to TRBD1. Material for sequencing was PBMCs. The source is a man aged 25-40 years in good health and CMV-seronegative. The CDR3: CASSAGTGANQPQHF. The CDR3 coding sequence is TGTGCCAGCAGCGCCGGGACAGGGGCGAATCAGCCCCAGCATTTT.